Below, 28 T cell receptor beta chains from the same sample are listed, as sequenced in a study of vaccination and CD4 T cells after COVID-19 (dated by TCRdb to between 2021 and 2023). Library preparation employed PCR. The instrument was an Illumina iSeq 100. DNA from cultured CD4+ T cells was subjected to TCR sequencing with the Oncomine TCR Beta short-read assay at the Johns Hopkins FTIC core. The public reads were run again by TCRdb, first through fastp at Q25 and then through MiXCR, and only productive beta chains were kept. Every distinct CDR3 protein forms one entry, paired with its most common genes and DNA. The sample data list roughly 10,000 distinct CDR3 sequences, and roughly half of these were observed just once. Around 40% of the sample belongs to the ten largest clones. Antigens of these TCRs are unknown. The meaning of the sample's treatment or condition label: approximately 9-day PBMC culture with coronavirus spike peptide pools or control peptides (ViraFEST assay).

The source material was CD4+ T cells from blood, cultured in vitro. These receptors were obtained from a human donor who had recovered from COVID-19.

The chain uses TRBV7-2 and TRBJ1-4; 7 positions agree with TRBD1. V gave up 0 bases and J gave up 8 bases; unmatched junction bases: 9. The CDR3 runs 16 residues. CDR1 and CDR2 (germline): SGHTA, FQGNSA. The CDR3 sequence is CASSLAPGRGSEKLFF. Written as DNA, the CDR3 is TGTGCCAGCAGCTTAGCCCCCGGCAGGGGGAGCGAAAAACTGTTTTTT.

This clonotype was detected a few times. DNA of the CDR3: TGTGCCAGCAGCTTGGAACGCCGGGGAGAAGCTTTCTTT. Its translation: CASSLERRGEAFF. The chain links TRBV5-4 to TRBJ1-1; D uncertain. The CDR3 loop spans 13 amino acids. CDR1 and CDR2 (germline): SGHNT, YYREEE (reference sequence). The V end lost 0 bases, the J end lost 8 bases, and 11 bases lay between the germline ends.

This chain links TRBV11-3 with TRBJ2-5, with TRBD1 as a possible D gene (5 bases). Trimming cost V 1 base and J 2 bases, with 11 bases left between them. CDR1 and CDR2 from the germline V gene are SGHNT and YENEEA. This CDR3 has 15 amino acids. The CDR3 region is CASSLARGLQETQYF. The CDR3 coding sequence is TGTGCCAGCAGCTTAGCAAGGGGTCTACAAGAGACCCAGTACTTC. Variable domain in full (rest from reference TRBV11-3 and TRBJ2-5): EAGVVQSPRYKIIEKKQPVAFWCNPISGHNTLYWYLQNLGQGPELLIRYENEEAVDDSQLPKDRFSAERLKGVDSTLKIQPAELGDSAVYLCASSLARGLQETQYFGPGTRLLVL.

V usage is TRBV5-1 and J usage is TRBJ1-1, with TRBD1 matching 7 bases. J lost 4 bases, V lost 4 bases, and 7 bases had no gene match. Looked up from germline, CDR1 is SGHRS and CDR2 is YFSETQ. The CDR3 runs 14 residues. The chain's CDR3 is CASSPTGLVTEAFF. In DNA form, the CDR3 reads TGCGCCAGCAGCCCGACAGGGCTTGTCACTGAAGCTTTCTTT.

The chain recombines TRBV2 with TRBJ2-3; TRBD2 matches at 14 bases. Germline V gene lookup returns CDR1 SNHLY and CDR2 FYNNEI. The CDR3 contains 16 residues. The V segment lost 4 bases and the J segment 2 bases; nucleotides outside the gene matches: 2. This chain's CDR3 is CASSGTSGGSTDTQYF. In nucleotides, the CDR3 is TGTGCCAGCAGTGGGACTAGCGGGGGGTCCACAGATACGCAGTATTTT.

The J gene is TRBJ1-1, the V gene TRBV29-1; tentatively, D is TRBD1 (5 bases). V was pared by 7 bases and J by 11 bases, with 17 bases between. CDR1 SQVTM and CDR2 ANQGSEA come from the germline V gene. CDR3 length equals 11 residues. The CDR3 nucleotides read TGCAGCGGCCGACAGACTAGAGTGGCTTTCTTT. It specifies CSGRQTRVAFF. Looking up the rest from reference TRBV29-1 and TRBJ1-1 gives the full variable domain: SAVISQKPSRDICQRGTSLTIQCQVDSQVTMMFWYRQQPGQSLTLIATANQGSEATYESGFVIDKFPISRPNLTFSTLTVSNMSPEDSSIYLCSGRQTRVAFFGQGTRLTVV.

The rearrangement uses TRBV7-9 and TRBJ1-1, with D maybe TRBD1 (6 bases). V shed 7 bases and J shed 3 bases, with 15 bases lying between them. In germline, CDR1 is SEHNR, CDR2 FQNEAQ (reference sequence). The CDR3 extends over 14 amino acids. In nucleotides, the CDR3 is TGTGCCAGCACTCTGAGGAGGGGGGACACTGAAGCTTTCTTT. This gives the protein CASTLRRGDTEAFF. Together with reference TRBV7-9 and TRBJ1-1, the CDR3 gives the full variable domain: DTGVSQNPRHKITKRGQNVTFRCDPISEHNRLYWYRQTLGQGPEFLTYFQNEAQLEKSRLLSDRFSAERPKGSFSTLEIQRTEQGDSAMYLCASTLRRGDTEAFFGQGTRLTVV.

This clonotype came up a few times. This chain connects TRBV11-3 to TRBJ1-6, with D possibly being TRBD1 (5 bases). Trimming removed 0 bases from V and 8 bases from J, with 11 bases in between. The CDR3 sequence is 15 residues long. The V gene's germline CDR1 is SGHNT and CDR2 YENEEA. The CDR3 DNA reads as TGTGCCAGCAGCTTAGAGGGACGGGAGTATTCACCCCTCCACTTT. Translation gives CASSLEGREYSPLHF.

A remark on this clonotype: At one end, the junction sequence differs from germline, possibly due to a read error. The CDR3 sequence: CASSQIAGEQYF. The CDR3 DNA is TGTGCCAGCAGCCAAATAGCGGGTGAGCAGTACTTC. The chain employs TRBV4-1 and TRBJ2-7; 7 nucleotides agree with TRBD2. This CDR3 comprises 12 residues. The germline V gene has CDR1 MGHRA and CDR2 YSYEKL.

V is TRBV25-1 and J is TRBJ1-1; the match to TRBD1 covers 9 bases. The length of the CDR3 is 19 residues. The germline V gene encodes CDR1 MGHDK and CDR2 SYGVNS. V shed 6 bases and J 0 bases; nucleotides not matched to a gene: 17. This CDR3 is CASRISHRGRGPMNTEAFF. The CDR3 DNA reads as TGTGCCAGCAGGATCTCCCACAGGGGGCGGGGGCCTATGAACACTGAAGCTTTCTTT.

V gene TRBV18 combines with J gene TRBJ1-5; D perhaps matches TRBD1 (5 bases). Trimming shortened V by 1 base and J by 7 bases, and 20 bases separated the two germline ends. Germline lookup yields CDR1 KGHSH and CDR2 LQKENI. This CDR3 has 17 residues. The CDR3 sequence: CASSPLAAMGREQPQHF. The CDR3, as DNA: TGTGCCAGCTCACCACTTGCCGCAATGGGCAGGGAGCAGCCCCAGCATTTT.

This clonotype was observed a few times. The chain is built from TRBV6-1 and TRBJ1-5, with D uncertain. This CDR3 contains 13 residues. The germline V gene has CDR1 MNHNS and CDR2 SASEGT. Trimming cost V 6 bases and J 6 bases, with 12 bases left between them. CDR3 in DNA: TGTGCCAGCAGGCGCACCGGGAGTCAGCCCCAGCATTTT. Amino acid sequence: CASRRTGSQPQHF.

The rearrangement uses TRBV19 and TRBJ2-6; TRBD1 or TRBD2 may be the D gene (6 bases each). Germline V lookup: CDR1 LNHDA, CDR2 SQIVND (reference sequence). The CDR3 extends over 13 amino acids. Deletions cut 6 bases from V and 9 bases from J, with 12 bases between. CDR3 sequence (DNA): TGTGCCAGTAGAACCAGGGGAGGCAACGTCCTGACTTTC. Translated, it gives CASRTRGGNVLTF.

V and J are TRBV30 and TRBJ2-5; 7 bases line up with TRBD1. The trim removed 4 bases at V and 8 bases at J, leaving 16 bases unmatched. The CDR3 contains 15 residues. Germline-derived CDR1 and CDR2 are GTSNPN and SVGIG (reference sequence). The CDR3 protein is CAWNEGARARFTQYF. DNA of the CDR3: TGTGCCTGGAACGAGGGGGCGCGGGCGCGGTTCACCCAGTACTTC.

In its sample, this clonotype ranks as medium-sized. V is TRBV9 and J is TRBJ1-2; D remains ambiguous. This CDR3 is built from 13 residues. Germline assignment: CDR1 SGDLS and CDR2 YYNGEE. V lost 6 bases to trimming and J lost 4 bases, with 13 bases between them. The CDR3 DNA reads as TGTGCCAGCAACTCCCCATCAAGCTATGGCTACACCTTC. This translates into CASNSPSSYGYTF. Combining the CDR3 with reference TRBV9 and TRBJ1-2 gives the whole variable domain DSGVTQTPKHLITATGQRVTLRCSPRSGDLSVYWYQQSLDQGLQFLIQYYNGEERAKGNILERFSAQQFPDLHSELNLSSLELGDSALYFCASNSPSSYGYTFGSGTRLTVV.

The chain carries TRBV27 and TRBJ1-3, with TRBD1 matching 8 bases. CDR3 length: 16 amino acids. Per the germline V gene, CDR1 is MNHEY and CDR2 is SMNVEV (reference sequence). The V gene end was trimmed by 10 bases and the J gene end by 2 bases; junction bases not matched to a gene: 13. The CDR3 sequence is CATRPEGRGPGNTIYF. As DNA, the CDR3 is TGTGCCACCCGACCTGAGGGCAGGGGGCCTGGAAACACCATATATTTT.

The chain combines TRBV7-2 with TRBJ2-6; tentative D call: TRBD2 (6 bases). Trimming removed 7 bases at V and 1 base at J, with 17 bases between. CDR3 size: 17 residues. Germline lookup yields CDR1 SGHTA and CDR2 FQGNSA. The CDR3 coding sequence is TGTGCCAGCAACAATAGGCGGGACCTTTCTGGGGCCAACGTCCTGACTTTC. Its protein product is CASNNRRDLSGANVLTF. The complete variable domain, with remaining parts taken from reference TRBV7-2 and TRBJ2-6, reads GAGVSQSPSNKVTEKGKDVELRCDPISGHTALYWYRQSLGQGLEFLIYFQGNSAPDKSGLPSDRFSAERTGGSVSTLTIQRTQQEDSAVYLCASNNRRDLSGANVLTFGAGSRLTVL.

On this clonotype: This may come from a read error, since a much larger clone is one base off. V gene TRBV5-1 combines with J gene TRBJ1-2, with 9 bases that match TRBD1. Unmatched junction bases numbered 15, after V lost 2 bases and J lost 7 bases. Germline CDR1 and CDR2: SGHRS and YFSETQ. The CDR3 has 17 amino acids. Written as DNA, the CDR3 is TGCGCCAGCAGCTTTGTCTCGGGACAGGGTCAAGCTTCTGGCTACACCTTC. Its translation is CASSFVSGQGQASGYTF.

This sequence joins TRBV11-2 and TRBJ1-2; 9 bases fit TRBD1. This CDR3 has 17 amino acids. After removal of 4 bases from V and 4 bases from J, the junction contained 13 bases not matched to a gene. Germline CDR1 reads SGHAT; CDR2 reads FQNNGV. This chain's CDR3 is CASSSYPQGARGYGYTF. CDR3 DNA sequence: TGTGCCAGCAGCTCCTATCCACAGGGGGCGCGTGGCTATGGCTACACCTTC.

The V call is TRBV30, the J call TRBJ2-7; a weak D match, TRBD1 (5 bases). CDR1 and CDR2 from the germline V gene are GTSNPN and SVGIG (reference sequence). This CDR3 contains 15 residues. V was shortened by 3 bases and J by 4 bases, with 19 bases between the two germline ends. CDR3 sequence (DNA): TGTGCCTGGAGAAAGGACCAGGGCAGCTTGTACGAGCAGTACTTC. Its translation is CAWRKDQGSLYEQYF.

V gene TRBV27 combines with J gene TRBJ1-4, with TRBD1 matching 8 bases. This CDR3 spans 14 amino acids. V lost 6 bases, J lost 7 bases, and 7 bases stayed unmatched. The V gene's germline CDR1 is MNHEY and CDR2 SMNVEV (reference sequence). The DNA of the CDR3 is TGTGCCAGCAGCTCGGGACAGGCTGGTGAAAAACTGTTTTTT. Translating it yields CASSSGQAGEKLFF.

This chain links TRBV14 with TRBJ2-3; D is undetermined. V lost 3 bases to trimming and J lost 2 bases, with 0 bases between them. The V gene's germline CDR1 is SGHDN and CDR2 FVKESK. The CDR3 consists of 11 residues. CDR3 DNA sequence: TGTGCCAGCAGCCACACAGATACGCAGTATTTT. Its translation: CASSHTDTQYF.

The chain joins TRBV5-1 to TRBJ2-6; a possible D gene is TRBD1 (6 bases). Per germline, CDR1 SGHRS and CDR2 YFSETQ. The CDR3 is 15 residues long. The V and J ends lost 2 bases and 0 bases respectively, with 6 bases between them. The CDR3 spells CASSLGGSGANVLTF. The DNA for the CDR3 is TGCGCCAGCAGCTTAGGGGGCTCTGGGGCCAACGTCCTGACTTTC. The complete variable domain, with remaining parts taken from reference TRBV5-1 and TRBJ2-6, reads KAGVTQTPRYLIKTRGQQVTLSCSPISGHRSVSWYQQTPGQGLQFLFEYFSETQRNKGNFPGRFSGRQFSNSRSEMNVSTLELGDSALYLCASSLGGSGANVLTFGAGSRLTVL.

J is TRBJ1-2 and V is TRBV6-1; 10 bases are shared with TRBD1. Germline CDR1 reads MNHNS; CDR2 reads SASEGT. With V trimmed by 6 bases and J by 7 bases, 5 bases remained unmatched. The CDR3 spans 13 residues. The CDR3 loop is CASRGQGSGGYTF. In nucleotides, the CDR3 is TGTGCCAGCAGGGGACAGGGGTCGGGTGGCTACACCTTC.

The chain recombines TRBV6-1 with TRBJ2-1; D not certain. Germline assignment: CDR1 MNHNS and CDR2 SASEGT. The CDR3 totals 13 residues. Trimming stripped 9 bases from V and 7 bases from J, with 16 bases between. The CDR3 nucleotides read TGTGCCAGTTCTGCAGGACCACCGAATGAGCAGTTCTTC. Its translation: CASSAGPPNEQFF.

This clonotype was seen only a few times. This sequence joins TRBV20-1 and TRBJ1-1; a weak D match, TRBD1 (6 bases). Trimming took off 5 bases at V and 4 bases at J, with 14 bases between the two ends. The CDR3 length is 13 residues. Germline-derived CDR1 and CDR2 are DFQATT and SNEGSKA (reference sequence). CDR3 residues: CSAPLQGPTEAFF. Written as DNA, the CDR3 is TGCAGTGCTCCATTGCAGGGGCCCACTGAAGCTTTCTTT.

The V gene is TRBV7-9, the J gene TRBJ1-5; 10 bases line up with TRBD1. The CDR3 sequence is 14 residues long. The trim removed 5 bases at V and 9 bases at J, leaving 7 bases unmatched. The germline V gene encodes CDR1 SEHNR and CDR2 FQNEAQ (reference sequence). The CDR3 loop is CASSQTGGGSPQHF. CDR3 nucleotide sequence: TGTGCCAGCAGCCAGACAGGGGGCGGGTCGCCCCAGCATTTT.

This rearrangement joins TRBV11-2 to TRBJ2-7; unclear D gene. Germline V gene data show CDR1 as SGHAT and CDR2 as FQNNGV. This CDR3 is 15 amino acids long. V gave up 6 bases and J gave up 2 bases, with 17 bases separating them. The CDR3 here is CASRSRVGPTYEQYF. CDR3 bases: TGTGCCAGCAGATCACGGGTTGGGCCGACCTACGAGCAGTACTTC.